The TCR beta chain described here comes from a study of CD8 T cells in ankylosing spondylitis. General observations from the study: A number of the motif variants had already been described in reactive arthritis synovial fluid and blood. Disease-linked clones, CD8+, were relatively rare in peripheral blood. As reported, disease-linked clones showed significant enrichment in matched ankylosing spondylitis synovial fluid.

Germline CDR1 and CDR2: DFQATT and SNEGSKA (reference sequence). The V end lost 3 bases, the J end lost 4 bases, and 13 bases lay between the germline ends. This CDR3 has 14 residues. 5'-RACE, quantitative and with molecular barcodes, yielded the TCR beta libraries. One entry per CDR3 protein results from TCRdb running MiXCR on the 5' RACE reads. Of around 150,000 distinct CDR3 sequences in the sample, 25% to 35% were seen once. This clonotype was recorded a few times. Its antigen is undetermined. Sequences were obtained from synovial fluid, either unsorted or a sorted T cell fraction (not recorded which). This sequence originates from a male donor with ankylosing spondylitis. The rearrangement links TRBV20-1 to TRBJ2-1, with D possibly matching TRBD2 (6 bases). The CDR3 nucleotides read TGCAGTGCTAGTTCTAGCGATCCGTACAATGAGCAGTTCTTC. Residues: CSASSSDPYNEQFF.